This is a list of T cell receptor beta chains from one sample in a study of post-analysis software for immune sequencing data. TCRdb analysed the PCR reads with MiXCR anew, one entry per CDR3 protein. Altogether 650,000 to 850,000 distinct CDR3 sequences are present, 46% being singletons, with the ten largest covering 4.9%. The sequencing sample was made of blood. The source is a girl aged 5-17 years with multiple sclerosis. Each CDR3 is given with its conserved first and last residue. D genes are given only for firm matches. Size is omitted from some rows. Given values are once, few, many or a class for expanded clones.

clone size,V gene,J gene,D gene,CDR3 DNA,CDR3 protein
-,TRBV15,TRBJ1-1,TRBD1,TGTGCCACCAGCAGAGTGCAGGGGGCCGGTAACACTGAAGCTTTCTTT,CATSRVQGAGNTEAFF
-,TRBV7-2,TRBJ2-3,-,TGTGCCAGCAGCTTAGTTGCTAGCGCCACGCAAGATACGCAGTATTTT,CASSLVASATQDTQYF
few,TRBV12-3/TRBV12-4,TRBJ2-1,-,TGTGCCAGCAGTTTTATAGACAATGAGCAGTTCTTC,CASSFIDNEQFF
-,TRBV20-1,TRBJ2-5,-,TGCAGCGCTAGAGAGCCGGGTATTTTCACAAGGACCCAGTACTTC,CSAREPGIFTRTQYF
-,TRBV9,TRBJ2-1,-,TGTGCCAGCAGCGTCTCTCTTCTCAACAATGAGCAGTTCTTC,CASSVSLLNNEQFF
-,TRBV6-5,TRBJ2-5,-,TGTGCCAGCAGTAACGGAGAAGAGCAGTACTTC,CASSNGEEQYF
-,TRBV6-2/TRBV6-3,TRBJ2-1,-,TGTGCCAGCAGTGGGGCCGAGGGAGGTTACAATGAGCAGTTCTTC,CASSGAEGGYNEQFF
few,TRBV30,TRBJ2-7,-,TGTGCCTGCTCGGACAAAGGATACTACGAGCAGTACTTC,CACSDKGYYEQYF
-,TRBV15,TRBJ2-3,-,TGTGCCACCAGCCCCGAGGCAGATGCGCAGTATTTT,CATSPEADAQYF
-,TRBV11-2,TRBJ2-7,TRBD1,TGTGCCAGCAGCTTCCACGGGACAGGGTCGGGCGAGCAGTACTTC,CASSFHGTGSGEQYF
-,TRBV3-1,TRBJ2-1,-,TGTGCCAGCAGCCAGGACTTCGACAATGAGCAGTTCTTC,CASSQDFDNEQFF
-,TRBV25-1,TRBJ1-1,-,TGTGCCAGCAGTGAATTTAAGGTAGGGAGGGATGAAGCTTTCTTT,CASSEFKVGRDEAFF
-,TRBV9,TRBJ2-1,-,TGTGCCAGCAGCCACGAGGACCGGGTTGGTGAGCAGTTCTTC,CASSHEDRVGEQFF
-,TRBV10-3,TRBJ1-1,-,TGTGCCATCAGTGAGTCGCCAGCCGTAAACACTGAAGCTTTCTTT,CAISESPAVNTEAFF
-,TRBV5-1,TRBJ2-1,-,TGCGCCAGCAGCCGGAAGGATGAGCAGTTCTTC,CASSRKDEQFF
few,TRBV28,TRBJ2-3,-,TGTGCCAGCAGTTTTGAGCGCCGAGATACGCAGTATTTT,CASSFERRDTQYF
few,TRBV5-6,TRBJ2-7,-,TGTGCCAGCAGCCCTATGTCCGACTCCTACGAGCAGTACTTC,CASSPMSDSYEQYF
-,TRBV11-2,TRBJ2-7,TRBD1,TGTGCCAGCAGCTCACTGGACAGGTTCTCCTACGAGCAGTACTTC,CASSSLDRFSYEQYF
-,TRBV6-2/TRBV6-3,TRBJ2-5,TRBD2,TGTGCCAGCAGTCGACCGGGACTAGAATGGAATGAGCAGTACTTC,CASSRPGLEWNEQYF
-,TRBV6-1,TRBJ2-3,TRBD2,TGTGCCAGCACCCAAAACTCGGGGGGACTAGCGGGAGATACGCAGTATTTT,CASTQNSGGLAGDTQYF
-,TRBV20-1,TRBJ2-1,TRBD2,TGCAGTGCTAGAGATCGGGCTAGCGGGACTAACAATGAGCAGTTCTTC,CSARDRASGTNNEQFF
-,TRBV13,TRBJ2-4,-,TGTGCCAGCAGCAAATGGGGGGTAGCCCTTCGGTACTTC,CASSKWGVALRYF
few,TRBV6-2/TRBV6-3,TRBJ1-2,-,TGTGCCAGCAGTTATGGGAGGGCCTATGGCTACACCTTC,CASSYGRAYGYTF
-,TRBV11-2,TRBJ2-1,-,TGTGCCAGCAGCTTAAGGTCCTGGGAGCAGTTCTTC,CASSLRSWEQFF
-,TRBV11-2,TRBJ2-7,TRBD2,TGTGCCAGCAGCTTCTCTAGCGGGGAGTACGAGCAGTACTTC,CASSFSSGEYEQYF
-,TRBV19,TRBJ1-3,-,TGTGCCAGTACCTGGGGGGCTTTTGGAAACACCATATATTTT,CASTWGAFGNTIYF
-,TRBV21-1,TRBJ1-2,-,TGTGCCAGCAGTGGACACTATGGCTACACCTTC,CASSGHYGYTF
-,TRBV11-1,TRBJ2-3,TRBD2,TGTGCCAGCAGCTTAGCCGGGACTAGCGGGAGCTCAGAGGCTGTTTGGACAGATACGCAGTATTTT,CASSLAGTSGSSEAVWTDTQYF
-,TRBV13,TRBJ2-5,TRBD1,TGTGCCAGCAGCTTAGGGGGACAGGGGGCCGGGGAGACCCAGTACTTC,CASSLGGQGAGETQYF
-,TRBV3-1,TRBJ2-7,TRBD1,TGTGCCAACAGCGCACCGGGACAGGGGTTATACGAGCAGTACTTC,CANSAPGQGLYEQYF
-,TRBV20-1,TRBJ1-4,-,TGCAGTGCTTGGGTTTTGGAAAAACTGTTTTTT,CSAWVLEKLFF
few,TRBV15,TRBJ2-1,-,TGTGCCACCAGCTCTCACCGTCTTACGAGCAATGAGCAGTTCTTC,CATSSHRLTSNEQFF
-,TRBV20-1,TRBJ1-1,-,TGCAGTGCTAAAGACAGCCACACTGAAGCTTTCTTT,CSAKDSHTEAFF
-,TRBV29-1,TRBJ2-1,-,TGCAGCGTTGCAGGGTCGGGCTACAATGAGCAGTTCTTC,CSVAGSGYNEQFF
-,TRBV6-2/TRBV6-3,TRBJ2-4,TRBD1,TGTGCCAGCAAACGGGACAGTAATTTAGCCAAAAACATTCAGTACTTC,CASKRDSNLAKNIQYF
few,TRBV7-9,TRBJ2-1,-,TGTGCCAGCAGCTTATTCTCCGGAGTCGGCCTCAATGAGCAGTTCTTC,CASSLFSGVGLNEQFF
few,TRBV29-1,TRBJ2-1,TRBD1,TGCAGCGTCGAGGTGGGGGGACAGGGTAACGGTGAGCAGTTCTTC,CSVEVGGQGNGEQFF
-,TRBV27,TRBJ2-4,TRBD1,TGTGCCAGCAGCCCACTCGTACCAGGGGGCGAGTACTTC,CASSPLVPGGEYF
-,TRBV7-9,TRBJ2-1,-,TGTGCCAGCAGCTCCCCCCTAGCGACCGACAATGAGCAGTTCTTC,CASSSPLATDNEQFF
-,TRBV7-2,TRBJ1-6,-,TGTGCCAGCAGCCTCCGGAGCTCGGAAGATAATTCACCCCTCCACTTT,CASSLRSSEDNSPLHF
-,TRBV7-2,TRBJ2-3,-,TGTGCCAGCAAAACCGTGGGTAGCACAGATACGCAGTATTTT,CASKTVGSTDTQYF
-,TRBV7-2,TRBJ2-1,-,TGTGCCAGCAGCTTAATAGAATCCGGTGAGCAGTTATTC,CASSLIESGEQLF
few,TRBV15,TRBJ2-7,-,TGTGCCACCAGCCCCCTCCGGGACTCCTACGAGCAGTACTTC,CATSPLRDSYEQYF
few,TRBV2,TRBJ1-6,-,TGTGCCAGCAGTGACTACAGTAATTCACCCCTCCACTTT,CASSDYSNSPLHF
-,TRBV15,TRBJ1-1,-,TGTGCCACCAGCAGTGGGGCAGGGCCAGGGGACACTGAAGCTTTCTTT,CATSSGAGPGDTEAFF